This is a list of T cell receptor beta chains from one sample in a study of CD8 T cells in ankylosing spondylitis. TCRdb re-derived calls from the 5' RACE reads in MiXCR, one entry per CDR3 protein. The sample contains about 200,000 distinct CDR3 sequences, roughly 12% of which appear only once. Sequencing was carried out using blood, either unsorted or a sorted T cell fraction (not recorded which). The receptors derive from a male donor with ankylosing spondylitis or in good health (not recorded which). Both conserved end residues are part of each CDR3. The D gene is left open where the match is weak. Size is omitted from some rows. Given values are once, few, many or a class for expanded clones.

v_call	clone_size	j_call	d_call	cdr3_aa	cdr3_nt
TRBV5-1	few	TRBJ2-6	NA	CASSLVSDRISGANVLTF	TGCGCCAGCAGCTTGGTCTCGGACCGGATCTCTGGGGCCAACGTCCTGACTTTC
TRBV12-3/TRBV12-4	few	TRBJ2-2	NA	CASSPSFGGNTGELFF	TGTGCCAGCAGTCCATCGTTTGGCGGGAACACCGGGGAGCTGTTTTTT
TRBV12-3/TRBV12-4	many	TRBJ1-1	NA	CASSLTRTEAFF	TGTGCCAGCAGTTTAACGAGGACTGAAGCTTTCTTT
TRBV9	NA	TRBJ2-2	TRBD1	CASSGGQVNTGELFF	TGTGCCAGCAGCGGAGGACAGGTGAACACCGGGGAGCTGTTTTTT
TRBV12-3/TRBV12-4	few	TRBJ2-5	TRBD2	CASSLGEREPGWRGTQYF	TGTGCCAGCAGTTTAGGGGAGCGGGAGCCCGGCTGGCGGGGGACCCAGTACTTC
TRBV25-1	many	TRBJ2-1	NA	CASSEAHGGVYNEQFF	TGTGCCAGCAGTGAGGCGCATGGCGGGGTATACAATGAGCAGTTCTTC
TRBV12-3/TRBV12-4	many	TRBJ1-1	TRBD1	CASSHPGQGFGAFF	TGTGCCAGCAGCCATCCGGGACAGGGGTTCGGAGCTTTCTTT
TRBV11-3	NA	TRBJ2-2	NA	CASSSRGGQILTGELFF	TGTGCCAGCAGCTCAAGGGGGGGACAGATTCTCACCGGGGAGCTGTTTTTT
TRBV20-1	NA	TRBJ2-7	TRBD1	CSARENTGGLSEQYF	TGCAGTGCTAGAGAGAATACAGGGGGCCTCTCCGAGCAGTACTTC
TRBV9	NA	TRBJ2-5	TRBD2	CASSVELAGGQETQYF	TGTGCCAGCAGCGTAGAACTAGCGGGAGGGCAAGAGACCCAGTACTTC
TRBV10-3	NA	TRBJ1-4	TRBD1	CAISGQGDEKLFF	TGTGCCATCAGCGGCCAGGGGGACGAAAAACTGTTTTTT
TRBV10-1	NA	TRBJ2-7	TRBD1	CASSQDRGPRSYEQYF	TGCGCCAGCAGTCAAGACAGGGGGCCAAGATCCTACGAGCAGTACTTC
TRBV10-3	NA	TRBJ2-3	TRBD2	CAISEGTSGATDTQYF	TGTGCCATCAGTGAGGGGACTAGCGGGGCTACAGATACGCAGTATTTT
TRBV11-2	few	TRBJ2-1	TRBD2	CASSDTSGRHEQFF	TGTGCCAGCAGCGACACTAGCGGGAGGCATGAGCAGTTCTTC
TRBV7-8	NA	TRBJ2-5	NA	CASSPLWGKQETQYF	TGTGCCAGCAGCCCCTTGTGGGGCAAACAAGAGACCCAGTACTTC
TRBV27	few	TRBJ2-1	NA	CASRRPGGPYNEQFF	TGTGCCAGCAGGCGACCTGGGGGGCCCTACAATGAGCAGTTCTTC
TRBV5-6	few	TRBJ1-6	NA	CASSESTSSPLHF	TGTGCCAGCAGCGAGTCTACTAGTTCACCCCTCCACTTT
TRBV28	few	TRBJ2-6	TRBD1	CASSNRDRDYSGANVLTF	TGTGCCAGCAGCAACCGGGACAGGGATTACTCTGGGGCCAACGTCCTGACTTTC
TRBV10-2	few	TRBJ2-7	NA	CASSDLLEAYEQYF	TGCGCCAGCAGTGATCTCCTAGAGGCCTACGAGCAGTACTTC
TRBV27	NA	TRBJ2-1	TRBD2	CASSFIAGVYNEQFF	TGTGCCAGCAGTTTTATAGCGGGGGTATACAATGAGCAGTTCTTC
TRBV7-2	few	TRBJ2-1	NA	CASSPLGTHVSYNEQFF	TGTGCCAGCAGCCCCCTCGGGACTCACGTCTCCTACAATGAGCAGTTCTTC
TRBV7-8	few	TRBJ2-7	NA	CASTPGGGYYEQYF	TGTGCCAGCACTCCCGGTGGGGGGTACTACGAGCAGTACTTC
TRBV9	NA	TRBJ1-6	NA	CASSNEGAFNSPLHF	TGTGCCAGCAGCAATGAAGGGGCATTTAATTCACCCCTCCACTTT
TRBV11-2	NA	TRBJ2-1	NA	CASSLDMVADYNEQFF	TGTGCCAGCAGCTTAGATATGGTAGCGGACTACAATGAGCAGTTCTTC
TRBV15	few	TRBJ1-5	NA	CATSRPSGGDQPQHF	TGTGCCACCAGCAGGCCGTCGGGAGGGGATCAGCCCCAGCATTTT
TRBV19	NA	TRBJ2-5	NA	CASSNSALTSQYF	TGTGCCAGTAGTAATAGCGCCCTGACGTCCCAGTACTTC
TRBV25-1	NA	TRBJ1-6	NA	CASTSGNSPLHF	TGTGCCAGCACTTCTGGAAATTCACCCCTCCACTTT
TRBV12-3/TRBV12-4	few	TRBJ2-3	NA	CASSPTLRDTQYF	TGTGCCAGCAGTCCTACCCTAAGAGATACGCAGTATTTT
TRBV9	few	TRBJ1-2	NA	CASSLGGQPINYGYTF	TGTGCCAGCAGCCTTGGGGGGCAGCCGATAAACTATGGCTACACCTTC
TRBV11-3	NA	TRBJ1-1	NA	CASSLWEMNTEAFF	TGTGCCAGCAGCTTGTGGGAAATGAACACTGAAGCTTTCTTT
TRBV10-3	NA	TRBJ2-1	TRBD2	CAISPRGGLRSSSYNEQFF	TGTGCCATCAGTCCGCGGGGGGGCCTCCGGTCAAGCTCCTACAATGAGCAGTTCTTC
TRBV4-1	few	TRBJ2-7	NA	CASSQERTGTYEQYF	TGCGCCAGCAGCCAAGAACGGACCGGCACCTACGAGCAGTACTTC
TRBV13	NA	TRBJ2-1	NA	CASSPTQGGYNEQFF	TGTGCCAGCAGCCCGACCCAGGGGGGCTACAATGAGCAGTTCTTC
TRBV7-9	NA	TRBJ2-3	TRBD1	CASSLSGQGASDTQYF	TGTGCCAGCAGCTTGTCGGGACAGGGGGCCTCAGATACGCAGTATTTT
TRBV12-3/TRBV12-4	many	TRBJ2-1	TRBD1	CASRTGINYNEQFF	TGTGCCAGCAGGACAGGGATCAACTACAATGAGCAGTTCTTC
TRBV7-2	few	TRBJ2-3	NA	CASSSPTTDTQYF	TGTGCCAGCAGCTCCCCCACCACAGATACGCAGTATTTT
TRBV5-4	NA	TRBJ2-7	TRBD2	CASSVSGDEQYF	TGTGCCAGCAGCGTTAGCGGGGACGAGCAGTACTTC
TRBV12-3/TRBV12-4	NA	TRBJ2-7	NA	CASSQGGDEQYF	TGTGCCAGCAGCCAAGGGGGGGACGAGCAGTACTTC
TRBV20-1	many	TRBJ1-2	NA	CSARGWQRYYGYTF	TGCAGTGCTAGAGGTTGGCAGAGATACTATGGCTACACCTTC
TRBV29-1	NA	TRBJ2-7	NA	CSVEGDGFYEQYF	TGCAGCGTTGAAGGGGACGGTTTCTACGAGCAGTACTTC
TRBV30	few	TRBJ2-1	NA	CAWSKGLGDNEQFF	TGTGCCTGGAGTAAGGGGCTAGGGGATAATGAGCAGTTCTTC
TRBV29-1	few	TRBJ1-1	NA	CSVDPARGYTEAFF	TGCAGCGTTGACCCCGCCCGGGGCTACACTGAAGCTTTCTTT
TRBV20-1	NA	TRBJ2-7	NA	CSARDRRNVYEQYF	TGCAGTGCTAGAGATCGGCGGAACGTCTACGAGCAGTACTTC
TRBV27	NA	TRBJ2-7	NA	CASSVQGATPYEQYF	TGTGCCAGCAGTGTACAGGGCGCGACCCCCTACGAGCAGTACTTC
TRBV11-3	few	TRBJ1-1	NA	CASSLDPGNTEAFF	TGTGCCAGCAGCTTAGATCCGGGGAACACTGAAGCTTTCTTT
TRBV21-1	NA	TRBJ2-7	NA	CASPMSSCDEQYF	TGTGCCAGCCCCATGTCCAGTTGCGACGAGCAGTACTTC
TRBV27	few	TRBJ2-3	NA	CASSFRVGTDTQYF	TGTGCCAGCAGTTTCCGTGTCGGCACAGATACGCAGTATTTT
TRBV20-1	NA	TRBJ1-5	TRBD1	CSATGTGVNQPQHF	TGCAGTGCTACTGGGACAGGGGTAAATCAGCCCCAGCATTTT
TRBV7-9	NA	TRBJ2-5	NA	CASSPGLGCVQETQYF	TGTGCCAGCAGCCCCGGGCTAGGGTGCGTCCAAGAGACCCAGTACTTC
TRBV6-5	many	TRBJ1-5	NA	CASSYLRQVTGNQPQHF	TGTGCCAGCAGTTACCTCAGACAGGTTACTGGCAATCAGCCCCAGCATTTT
TRBV27	NA	TRBJ2-7	TRBD2	CASSHGTSGRAGEQYF	TGTGCCAGCAGTCACGGGACTAGCGGGAGGGCTGGCGAGCAGTACTTC
TRBV4-1	NA	TRBJ2-1	NA	CASSKDSPAYNEQFF	TGCGCCAGCAGCAAGGACTCGCCAGCCTACAATGAGCAGTTCTTC
TRBV4-1	NA	TRBJ1-1	NA	CASSRAVNTEAFF	TGCGCCAGTAGTAGGGCCGTTAACACTGAAGCTTTCTTT
TRBV12-3/TRBV12-4	few	TRBJ2-6	NA	CASNLFMGLQTGANVLTF	TGTGCCAGCAACCTATTTATGGGACTGCAGACCGGGGCCAACGTCCTGACTTTC
TRBV4-2	few	TRBJ2-1	NA	CASSHVKGLPGPYNEQFF	TGTGCCAGCAGCCATGTTAAGGGACTTCCAGGGCCCTACAATGAGCAGTTCTTC